This T cell receptor (beta chain) was obtained from a study of tumor-infiltrating lymphocytes in localized non-small cell lung cancer. The length of the CDR3 is 17 residues. Germline V gene data show CDR1 as SGHTA and CDR2 as FQGTGA. V was shortened by 1 base and J by 4 bases, with 19 bases between the two germline ends. This clone has a handful of counts. As yet, its antigen is unknown. The repertoire was sequenced with immunoSEQ multiplex PCR; TCRdb's copy has only in-frame clones and lacks some. The profile shows approximately 12,000 clones, around four fifths of them singletons. Notes on the study in general: Immunotypes IM1 and IM2 had similar TCR-derived T-cell fractions.

Material: uninvolved lung tissue not adjacent to the tumor. This receptor was taken from a human donor with non-small cell lung cancer. V usage is TRBV7-3 and J usage is TRBJ1-2; D is perhaps TRBD1 (6 bases). The CDR3 region is CASSLKVWGRLAYGYTF. CDR3 nucleotides: TGTGCCAGCAGCTTAAAGGTCTGGGGGCGCTTAGCCTATGGCTACACCTTC.